The 17 T cell receptor beta chains presented below share a single source sample, sequenced in a study of Ad26.COV2.S vaccination and SARS-CoV-2 variants. Treatment meaning: roughly 20 received Ad26.COV2.S at low or high dose, single or two shots; several received placebo; per-sample allocation not given. Vaccine and placebo recipients were sampled on day 63 after the first injection. Sequencing used immunoSEQ multiplex PCR; TCRdb keeps in-frame clones, though not all of them. In the table there are some 410,000 clones, about nine tenths of which are singletons. The sample was peripheral blood, taken in a trial of Ad26.COV2.S vaccine versus placebo. Every receptor here comes from a person between 18 and 60 years old who received the Ad26.COV2.S COVID-19 vaccine or a placebo.

There are a few counts of this clone. CDR3 in DNA: TGTGCCAGCAGTTTACCCCCCCATAGCAATCAGCCCCAGCATTTT. Translated: CASSLPPHSNQPQHF. V is TRBV28 and J is TRBJ1-5; D uncertain. The germline V and J ends were trimmed by 2 bases and 0 bases, with 8 bases remaining between them. This CDR3 contains 15 residues. The germline gives CDR1 MDHEN, CDR2 SYDVKM.

The chain combines TRBV18 with TRBJ1-3, with D maybe TRBD1 (5 bases). The CDR3 covers 13 residues. The V and J ends lost 3 bases and 2 bases respectively, with 5 bases between them. Per germline, CDR1 KGHSH and CDR2 LQKENI. CDR3 amino acids: CASSPDTGNTIYF. CDR3 sequence (DNA): TGTGCCAGCTCACCGGACACTGGAAACACCATATATTTT.

The chain couples TRBV15 to TRBJ2-5; TRBD1 agrees at 7 bases. V dropped 5 bases and J dropped 1; count of bases not matched to a gene: 7. Germline V gene lookup returns CDR1 LNHNV and CDR2 YYDKDF (reference sequence). The CDR3 extends over 15 amino acids. CDR3 coding DNA: TGTGCCACCAGCGGACCTGGACAGGTCCAAGAGACCCAGTACTTC. This sequence encodes CATSGPGQVQETQYF.

The V gene is TRBV9, the J gene TRBJ1-1, with 7 bases lining up with TRBD1. This CDR3 comprises 14 residues. Per the germline V gene, CDR1 is SGDLS and CDR2 is YYNGEE. V trimming: 5 bases; J trimming: 4 bases; junction bases outside the gene matches: 8. CDR3 protein: CASRKVQGGTEAFF. In DNA, the CDR3 is TGTGCCAGCAGGAAAGTCCAGGGGGGCACTGAAGCTTTCTTT.

The chain carries TRBV19 and TRBJ2-5; D is undetermined. CDR3 length equals 14 residues. CDR1 is LNHDA, CDR2 SQIVND, per germline (reference sequence). The ends were cut back, 3 bases at V and 2 bases at J, with 10 bases in the middle. The DNA of the CDR3 is TGTGCCAGTAGTATTCGCTGGTTGCAAGAGACCCAGTACTTC. As protein: CASSIRWLQETQYF.

The chain employs TRBV6-1 and TRBJ1-2; 7 positions agree with TRBD1. Unmatched junction bases numbered 8, after V lost 7 bases and J lost 3 bases. Germline V gene sequence: CDR1 MNHNS, CDR2 SASEGT. The CDR3 length is 14 residues. CDR3 nucleotides: TGTGCCAGCATTGATCAAGGGGGCGACTATGGCTACACCTTC. Its protein is CASIDQGGDYGYTF.

This chain connects TRBV30 to TRBJ1-6; tentative D call: TRBD1 (6 bases). This CDR3 has 14 amino acids. V was trimmed by 1 base and J by 9 bases, leaving 13 bases between them. Looked up from germline, CDR1 is GTSNPN and CDR2 is SVGIG (reference sequence). CDR3 loop: CAWSGGQGTSPLHF. The CDR3 region has the DNA TGTGCCTGGAGTGGCGGGCAGGGGACTTCACCCCTCCACTTT.

The gene calls are TRBV7-9 and TRBJ2-2; TRBD1 agrees at 8 bases. Germline CDR1 is SEHNR and CDR2 is FQNEAQ (reference sequence). Trimming at V came to 5 bases and at J to 4 bases, leaving 15 bases not matched to a gene. The CDR3 runs to 18 residues. CDR3 in DNA: TGTGCCAGCAGCACGCGGTCTCCGGACAGGGATGCCACCGGGGAGCTGTTTTTT. Translated, it gives CASSTRSPDRDATGELFF.

The V gene is TRBV18, the J gene TRBJ1-2; D remains ambiguous. V was clipped by 4 bases and J by 4 bases, with 10 bases between them. The length of the CDR3 is 13 residues. Looked up from germline, CDR1 is KGHSH and CDR2 is LQKENI. CDR3 sequence: CASSRSDPYGYTF. CDR3 in DNA: TGTGCCAGCTCACGCTCAGACCCCTATGGCTACACCTTC.

CDR3 nucleotide sequence: TGCGCCAGCAGCCAAGATCGTCGGTTGGGCACTGAAGCTTTCTTT. Its translation is CASSQDRRLGTEAFF. The chain recombines TRBV4-3 with TRBJ1-1; no clear D. The CDR3 spans 15 residues. Trimming pared 0 bases from V and 4 bases from J, leaving 12 bases between. Germline V gene sequence: CDR1 LGHNA, CDR2 YSLEER.

The rearrangement uses TRBV27 and TRBJ2-5; TRBD2 agrees at 16 bases. The CDR3 length is 20 residues. Losses at the gene ends were 4 bases for V and 4 bases for J; bases not matched to a gene: 15. Germline V gene sequence: CDR1 MNHEY, CDR2 SMNVEV (reference sequence). This CDR3 reads CASSSTLGLAGGRGRETQYF. In nucleotides, the CDR3 is TGTGCCAGCAGTTCCACACTGGGACTAGCGGGGGGGCGTGGTAGAGAGACCCAGTACTTC.

The V gene is TRBV3-1 (or the pseudogene TRBV3-2), the J gene TRBJ2-7, with 11 bases aligning to TRBD2. CDR3 length: 14 amino acids. V lost 4 bases to trimming and J lost 2 bases; unmatched junction nucleotides: 1. CDR1 is LGHDT, CDR2 YNNKEL, per germline (reference sequence). The CDR3 DNA follows: TGTGCCAGCAGCCTAGCGGGGGGGACCTACGAGCAGTACTTC. Its translation is CASSLAGGTYEQYF.

To note about this clone: The sample holds other DNA sequences that translate to the same CDR3. The V call is TRBV18, the J call TRBJ1-1; weak D call: TRBD1 (6 bases). V lost 3 bases, J lost 6 bases, and 11 bases lay in between. Germline loops: CDR1 KGHSH, CDR2 LQKENI. The CDR3 extends over 13 amino acids. CDR3 nucleotide sequence: TGTGCCAGCTCACCCAGGGGTCTCCCTGAAGCTTTCTTT. This sequence encodes CASSPRGLPEAFF. Using reference TRBV18 and TRBJ1-1 for the parts outside the CDR3, the full variable domain is NAGVMQNPRHLVRRRGQEARLRCSPMKGHSHVYWYRQLPEEGLKFMVYLQKENIIDESGMPKERFSAEFPKEGPSILRIQQVVRGDSAAYFCASSPRGLPEAFFGQGTRLTVV.

This clone occurred once. This chain links TRBV13 with TRBJ1-2, with unresolved D. Germline lookup yields CDR1 PRHDT and CDR2 FYEKMQ (reference sequence). V dropped 2 bases and J dropped 4 bases, with 8 bases sitting between them. The CDR3 contains 13 residues. Here the CDR3 reads CASSLTRVYGYTF. The CDR3 DNA is TGTGCCAGCAGCTTAACGCGAGTCTATGGCTACACCTTC.

The chain joins TRBV6-6 to TRBJ2-3; D unclear. The CDR3 runs 15 residues. The V gene lost 2 bases and the J gene lost 0 bases, with 9 bases spanning the gap. The germline V gene has CDR1 MNHNY and CDR2 SVGAGI (reference sequence). The CDR3 DNA reads as TGTGCCAGCAGTTACGATGGGCGAAGCACAGATACGCAGTATTTT. Translated: CASSYDGRSTDTQYF.

This sequence joins TRBV15 and TRBJ2-3, with D maybe TRBD1 (6 bases). Germline assignment: CDR1 LNHNV and CDR2 YYDKDF (reference sequence). V lost 0 bases and J 3 bases, leaving 10 bases between the germline ends. This CDR3 spans 15 amino acids. CDR3 nucleotide sequence: TGTGCCACCAGCAGAGATACAGGGATAACAGATACGCAGTATTTT. Its translation is CATSRDTGITDTQYF.

This chain connects TRBV6-2 or TRBV6-3 to TRBJ2-6, with D possibly matching TRBD2 (6 bases). CDR3 length: 16 residues. V lost 5 bases and J 0 bases, leaving 11 bases between the germline ends. Germline V gene sequence: CDR1 MNHEY, CDR2 SVGEGT. As DNA, the CDR3 is TGTGCCAGCAGTCCCGGACTATTCTCTGGGGCCAACGTCCTGACTTTC. It encodes CASSPGLFSGANVLTF.